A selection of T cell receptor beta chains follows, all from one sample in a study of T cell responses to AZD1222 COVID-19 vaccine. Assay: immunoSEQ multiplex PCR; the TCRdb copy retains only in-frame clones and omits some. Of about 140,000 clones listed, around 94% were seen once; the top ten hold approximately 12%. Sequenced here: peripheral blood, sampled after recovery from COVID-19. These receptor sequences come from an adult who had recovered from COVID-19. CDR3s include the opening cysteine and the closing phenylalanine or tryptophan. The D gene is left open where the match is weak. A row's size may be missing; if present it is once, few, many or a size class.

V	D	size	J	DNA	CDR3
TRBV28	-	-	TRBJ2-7	TGTGCCAGCAGTTTTTGGCAGGGGAGGACCTACGAGCAGTACTTC	CASSFWQGRTYEQYF
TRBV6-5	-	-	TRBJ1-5	TGTGCCAGCAGTTCCAGGGTAGTCGAGAATCAGCCCCAGCATTTT	CASSSRVVENQPQHF
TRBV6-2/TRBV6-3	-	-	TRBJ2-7	TGTGCCAGCAGTACCCCCCCCAGGCGGAAAACCTACGAGCAGTACTTC	CASSTPPRRKTYEQYF
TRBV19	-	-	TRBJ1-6	TGTGCCAGTAGGCGACTGACGGCGAGCTCCTATAATTCACCCCTCCACTTT	CASRRLTASSYNSPLHF
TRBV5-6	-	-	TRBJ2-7	TGTGCCAGCAGCTTGGGAGTTTACGAGCAGTACTTC	CASSLGVYEQYF
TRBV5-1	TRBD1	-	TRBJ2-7	TGCGCCAGCAGACGATGGCACCGGGACAGGTTCTACGAGCAGTACTTC	CASRRWHRDRFYEQYF
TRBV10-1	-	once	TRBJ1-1	TGCGCCAGCAGTGTACGGGGGACCACTGAAGCTTTCTTT	CASSVRGTTEAFF
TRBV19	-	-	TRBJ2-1	TGTGCCAGTAGTTCTCTCTCCGTCTCCTACAATGAGCAGTTCTTC	CASSSLSVSYNEQFF
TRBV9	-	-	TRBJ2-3	TGTGCCAGCAGCGTTTTCGACAGCACAGATACGCAGTATTTT	CASSVFDSTDTQYF
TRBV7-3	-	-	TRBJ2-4	TGTGCCAGCAGCTCGACCCCCATGGGCGACGGGCTGAAGTACTTC	CASSSTPMGDGLKYF
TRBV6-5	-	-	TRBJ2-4	TGTGCCAGCAGTTACGGGAGTAGATATGACATTCAGTACTTC	CASSYGSRYDIQYF
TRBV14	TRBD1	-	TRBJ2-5	TGTGCCAGCAGCCAAGTTCCTGGGAGACAGGGACCCCCCAAGGGGGAGACCCAGTACTTC	CASSQVPGRQGPPKGETQYF
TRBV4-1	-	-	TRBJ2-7	TGCGCCAGCAGCCGCGGGGAGGAAGGCAGTTACGAGCAGTACTTC	CASSRGEEGSYEQYF
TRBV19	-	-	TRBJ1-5	TGTGCCAGTAGCCTGGGCAGGGGTAGCAATCAGCCCCAGCATTTT	CASSLGRGSNQPQHF
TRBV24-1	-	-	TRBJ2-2	TGTGCCACCAGTTCACTACTCGGCTGGGCGGGAACGAACACCGGGGAGCTGTTTTTT	CATSSLLGWAGTNTGELFF
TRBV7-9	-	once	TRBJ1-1	TGTGCCAGCAGCTTAGAAGGGCTGAACACTGAAGCTTTCTTT	CASSLEGLNTEAFF
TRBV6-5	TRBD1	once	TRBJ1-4	TGTGCCAGCAGTTATGGGGGACAGGGCGTTGAAAAACTGTTTTTT	CASSYGGQGVEKLFF
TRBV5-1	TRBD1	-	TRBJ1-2	TGCGCCAGCAGCCTAGGAGGGACAGGGGGCTGGATAGGCTATGGCTACACCTTC	CASSLGGTGGWIGYGYTF
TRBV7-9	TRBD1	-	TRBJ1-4	TGTGCCAGCAGCTCGGGACAGGGGGCCAGAACTAATGAAAAACTGTTTTTT	CASSSGQGARTNEKLFF
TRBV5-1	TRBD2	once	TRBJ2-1	TGCGCCAGCAGCTCGTCCCGAGCGGGAGTCGTCGGATACAATGAGCAGTTCTTC	CASSSSRAGVVGYNEQFF